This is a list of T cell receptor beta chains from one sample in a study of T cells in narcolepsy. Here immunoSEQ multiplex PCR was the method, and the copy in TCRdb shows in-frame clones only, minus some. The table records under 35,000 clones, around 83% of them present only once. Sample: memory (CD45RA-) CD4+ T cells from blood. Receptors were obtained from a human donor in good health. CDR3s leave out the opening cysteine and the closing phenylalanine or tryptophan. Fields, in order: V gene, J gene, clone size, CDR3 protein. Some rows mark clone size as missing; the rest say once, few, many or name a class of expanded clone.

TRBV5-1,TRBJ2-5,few,ASSWGQGAGETQY
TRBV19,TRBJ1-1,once,ASSTRDRGTEAF
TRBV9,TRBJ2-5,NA,ASSVGTLGDHY
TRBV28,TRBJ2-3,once,ASRNGGGATQY
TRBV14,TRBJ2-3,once,ASSRTSGGAEDTQY
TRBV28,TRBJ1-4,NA,ASSARTPEGEKLF
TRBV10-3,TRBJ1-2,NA,AISESQGTNGYT
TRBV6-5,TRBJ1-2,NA,ASRPGTGVYGYT
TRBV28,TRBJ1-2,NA,ASSQELHVYGYT
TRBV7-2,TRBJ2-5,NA,ASSLYGNQETQY
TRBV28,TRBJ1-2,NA,ASISQGRVGYGYT
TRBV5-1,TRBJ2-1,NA,ASKVQGALNEQF
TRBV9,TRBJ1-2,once,ASTPGQGYGYT
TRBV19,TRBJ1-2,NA,ASSPNRRTGNGYT
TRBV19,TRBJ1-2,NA,ASSSPGAPSGYT
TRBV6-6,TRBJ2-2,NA,ASSLRDRVTGELF
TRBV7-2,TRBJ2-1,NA,ASSFGTADNEQF
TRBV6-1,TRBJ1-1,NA,ASSTTGTGTEAF
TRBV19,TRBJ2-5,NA,ASSIVHGGETQY
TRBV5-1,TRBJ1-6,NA,ASSPGTGGSPLH
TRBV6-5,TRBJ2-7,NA,ASRRDSSYEQY
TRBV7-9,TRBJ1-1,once,ASSLITGMTEAF